This TCR beta chain derives from a study of glioma-infiltrating T cells after dendritic cell vaccination. The wider study: Between about 2003 and 2013, patients got autologous tumor lysate-pulsed dendritic cell vaccines. Monocyte-derived dendritic cells, cultured approximately seven days with IL-4 and GM-CSF, were pulsed with autologous tumor lysate.

Documented time point: after dendritic cell vaccination, including at tumor progression/relapse. A word on this clone: Its matching antigen is unknown.

The study's findings and limits: Complete blood and tumor specimen sets were limited to few patients.

The germline V gene has CDR1 SNHLY and CDR2 FYNNEI. The CDR3 has 13 amino acids. V lost 7 bases and J 3 bases, leaving 13 bases between the germline ends. The primer mix had 60 V beta and 13 J beta primers. Clones were sequenced by immunoSEQ multiplex PCR, and TCRdb holds only the in-frame ones, with some missing. The table lists 75,000 to 95,000 clones, 75% to 90% of them singletons. The sequencing used blood, collected after dendritic cell vaccination. The rearrangement joins TRBV2 to TRBJ2-7; D is possibly TRBD1 (6 bases). The clonotype originates from a human donor with glioblastoma. The CDR3 coding sequence is TGTGCCAGCACGCGGCAGGGGAGCTACGAGCAGTACTTC. Residues: CASTRQGSYEQYF.